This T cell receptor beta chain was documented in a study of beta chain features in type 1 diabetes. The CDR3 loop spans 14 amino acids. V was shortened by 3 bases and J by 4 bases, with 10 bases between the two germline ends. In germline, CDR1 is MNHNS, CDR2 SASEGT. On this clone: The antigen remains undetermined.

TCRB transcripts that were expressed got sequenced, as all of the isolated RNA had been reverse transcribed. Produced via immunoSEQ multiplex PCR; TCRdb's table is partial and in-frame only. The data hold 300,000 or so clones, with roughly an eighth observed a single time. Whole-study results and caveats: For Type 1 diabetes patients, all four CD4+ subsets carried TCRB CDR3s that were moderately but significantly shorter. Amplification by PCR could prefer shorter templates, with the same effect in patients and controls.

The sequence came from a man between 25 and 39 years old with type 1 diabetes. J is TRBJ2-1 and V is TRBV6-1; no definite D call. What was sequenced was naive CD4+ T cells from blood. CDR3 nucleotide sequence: TGTGCCAGCAGTGAGGTTGACACTTACAATGAGCAGTTCTTC. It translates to CASSEVDTYNEQFF.